This passage covers 15 T cell receptor beta chains from one sample sequenced in a study of Tregs in tolerant kidney transplant recipients. Sequencing was performed with immunoSEQ multiplex PCR; in TCRdb, only in-frame clones are kept and a portion is missing. The table has fewer than 100,000 clones, more than 85% seen once. The material sequenced was Tregs from blood, taken before the transplant. The receptors derive from a human donor who received a combined kidney and bone marrow transplant.

The chain carries TRBV28 and TRBJ1-5; D ambiguous. The germline CDR1 and CDR2 sequences are MDHEN and SYDVKM. The CDR3 consists of 16 residues. The germline V and J ends were trimmed by 6 bases and 0 bases, with 15 bases remaining between them. In nucleotides, the CDR3 is TGTGCCAGCAGCCGGCTACAGTCAGGTAGCAATCAGCCCCAGCATTTT. Translating it yields CASSRLQSGSNQPQHF.

This chain connects TRBV7-2 to TRBJ2-3; TRBD1 or TRBD2 may be the D gene (6 bases each). V gave up 2 bases and J gave up 0 bases, with 9 bases separating them. This CDR3 has 15 amino acids. CDR1 SGHTA and CDR2 FQGNSA come from the germline V gene. The CDR3 DNA sequence: TGTGCCAGCAGCTTAAGGGGGGAAAGCACAGATACGCAGTATTTT. Its translation is CASSLRGESTDTQYF.

This chain connects TRBV4-2 to TRBJ2-7; D is perhaps TRBD1 (5 bases). This CDR3 contains 14 residues. V dropped 0 bases and J dropped 2 bases, with 8 bases sitting between them. CDR1 and CDR2 (germline): LGHNA, YNFKEQ. CDR3 in amino acids: CASSQDLGPYEQYF. Here the CDR3 DNA reads TGTGCCAGCAGCCAAGATTTGGGGCCCTACGAGCAGTACTTC.

The V gene is TRBV28, the J gene TRBJ1-4; a possible D gene is TRBD1 (5 bases). The germline CDR1 and CDR2 sequences are MDHEN and SYDVKM. V was clipped by 3 bases and J by 8 bases, with 16 bases between them. The CDR3 spans 15 residues. The CDR3 coding sequence is TGTGCCAGCAGTTTCCCGACAGAGTTGGGGGAAAAACTGTTTTTT. It codes for CASSFPTELGEKLFF.

The chain links TRBV10-3 to TRBJ1-1; D ambiguous. The ends were cut back, 3 bases at V and 10 bases at J, with 12 bases in the middle. The V gene's germline CDR1 is ENHRY and CDR2 SYGVKD. CDR3 length equals 12 residues. This chain's CDR3 is CAISDPDAGAFF. CDR3 nucleotide sequence: TGTGCCATCAGTGACCCGGACGCCGGAGCTTTCTTT.

On this clone: The sample has other DNA sequences that encode this CDR3 too. V and J are TRBV27 and TRBJ1-2; D gene unclear. The CDR3 has 13 residues. V dropped 9 bases and J dropped 3 bases, with 14 bases sitting between them. In germline, CDR1 is MNHEY, CDR2 SMNVEV (reference sequence). The CDR3 DNA sequence: TGTGCCAGTTCCCCACAGAGCCACTATGGCTACACCTTC. It yields the protein CASSPQSHYGYTF.

The J gene is TRBJ2-5, the V gene TRBV27; D uncertain. The CDR3 is 17 residues long. Germline CDR1 and CDR2: MNHEY and SMNVEV (reference sequence). V was pared by 2 bases and J by 0 bases, with 16 bases between. CDR3: CASSLKGNSKHQETQYF. Here the CDR3 DNA reads TGTGCCAGCAGTTTAAAGGGAAATAGCAAACACCAAGAGACCCAGTACTTC.

The V and J genes are TRBV28 and TRBJ2-3; D unclear. This CDR3 comprises 12 residues. Trimming cost V 5 bases and J 6 bases, with 9 bases left between them. CDR1 MDHEN and CDR2 SYDVKM come from the germline V gene. DNA for the CDR3: TGTGCCAGCAGTCCAAGCCGGGATACGCAGTATTTT. Translation: CASSPSRDTQYF. Supplemented by reference TRBV28 and TRBJ2-3, the full variable domain reads DVKVTQSSRYLVKRTGEKVFLECVQDMDHENMFWYRQDPGLGLRLIYFSYDVKMKEKGDIPEGYSVSREKKERFSLILESASTNQTSMYLCASSPSRDTQYFGPGTRLTVL.

The rearrangement links TRBV27 to TRBJ2-1, with 12 nucleotides matching TRBD2. In germline, CDR1 is MNHEY, CDR2 SMNVEV (reference sequence). CDR3 length: 14 residues. V lost 8 bases and J lost 9; bases outside the gene matches: 8. The CDR3 region has the DNA TGTGCCAGCGGACGGCTAGCGGGAGGGGGTGAGCAGTTCTTC. This codes for CASGRLAGGGEQFF.

The sample holds one count of this clone. This chain connects TRBV7-9 to TRBJ2-1; no definite D call. V lost 1 base, J lost 7 bases, and 5 bases lay in between. The germline V gene has CDR1 SEHNR and CDR2 FQNEAQ (reference sequence). The CDR3 sequence is 12 residues long. CDR3 protein: CASSLDRNEQFF. As DNA, the CDR3 is TGTGCCAGCAGCTTAGATCGAAATGAGCAGTTCTTC.

This clone has a single count. CDR3 nucleotide sequence: TGTGCCAGTAGTACCCGCGGGGGGGGCCAAGAGACCCAGTACTTC. Translated: CASSTRGGGQETQYF. The chain couples TRBV19 to TRBJ2-5, with TRBD2 matching over 9 bases. V gave up 4 bases and J gave up 1 base; unmatched junction bases: 4. This CDR3 contains 15 residues. Looked up from germline, CDR1 is LNHDA and CDR2 is SQIVND (reference sequence).

The chain carries TRBV6-1 and TRBJ2-7; D remains unclear. The CDR3 extends over 14 amino acids. Trimming took off 9 bases at V and 7 bases at J, with 22 bases between the two ends. Germline loops: CDR1 MNHNS, CDR2 SASEGT. In nucleotides, the CDR3 is TGTGCCAGTAAACCGGATCCCCTTGGTTGGGAGCAGTACTTC. Its translation: CASKPDPLGWEQYF.

The rearrangement joins TRBV30 to TRBJ2-1; 9 positions agree with TRBD2. Germline trimming cut 2 bases from V and 9 bases from J; bases unmatched to any gene: 2. Germline V gene data show CDR1 as GTSNPN and CDR2 as SVGIG (reference sequence). This CDR3 spans 12 amino acids. CDR3 nucleotide sequence: TGTGCCTGGAGTCCAGCGGGAGGTGAGCAGTTCTTC. It yields the protein CAWSPAGGEQFF. The entire variable domain, with the rest obtained from reference TRBV30 and TRBJ2-1, is as follows: SQTIHQWPATLVQPVGSPLSLECTVEGTSNPNLYWYRQAAGRGLQLLFYSVGIGQISSEVPQNLSASRPQDRQFILSSKKLLLSDSGFYLCAWSPAGGEQFFGPGTRLTVL.

The chain combines TRBV7-9 with TRBJ2-4; no clear D. V was shortened by 4 bases and J by 4 bases, with 14 bases between the two germline ends. CDR3 length: 15 amino acids. Germline CDR1 and CDR2: SEHNR and FQNEAQ (reference sequence). The CDR3 sequence is CASSSLLGQKNIQYF. The CDR3 DNA reads TGTGCCAGCAGCTCCCTTCTCGGGCAAAAAAACATTCAGTACTTC.

The gene calls are TRBV27 and TRBJ2-2, with D tentatively TRBD1 (5 bases). The germline V and J ends were trimmed by 10 bases and 0 bases, with 9 bases remaining between them. From germline, CDR1 is MNHEY and CDR2 SMNVEV (reference sequence). The CDR3 loop spans 13 amino acids. CDR3: CAIRTPNTGELFF. The CDR3 nucleotides read TGTGCCATCCGGACACCGAACACCGGGGAGCTGTTTTTT.